This is a list of T cell receptor beta chains from one sample in a study of T cell changes during pregnancy in multiple sclerosis. This table comes from immunoSEQ multiplex PCR, and its TCRdb copy is limited to in-frame clones, with some not included. Altogether some 60,000 clones are present, 80% to 95% being singletons, with the ten largest covering about 2.7%. The specimen comprised peripheral blood, sampled in the second trimester of pregnancy. These receptor sequences come from a female donor in good health, enrolled as a control in a pregnancy study. The conserved cysteine and the conserved F or W are not part of the CDR3 here.

13 TRBJ1-1 TRBV7-3 ASSLVSQGITEAF
11 TRBJ1-6 TRBV6-6 ASHRGPYSPLH
9 TRBJ1-1 TRBV18 ASSERGEAF
13 TRBJ1-5 TRBV7-2 ASSEGQGIYQPQH
10 TRBJ2-1 TRBV2 ASSGGRVLQF
12 TRBJ2-2 TRBV2 ATLGLTNTGELF
13 TRBJ2-5 TRBV19 ASSVTGGTSETQY
15 TRBJ2-1 TRBV11-2 ASSLDQGGRAYNEQF
12 TRBJ2-7 TRBV5-3 ARSTKCGDYEQY
13 TRBJ2-3 TRBV7-3 ASSLLASSTDTQY
13 TRBJ2-1 TRBV7-3 ASSLIRTSGGEQF